This record looks at one T cell receptor beta chain sequence and its context. Antigen specificity is unknown. The ends were cut back, 6 bases at V and 3 bases at J, with 12 bases in the middle. CDR3 length: 14 amino acids. This specimen belongs to a study of T-cell memory formation after mild COVID-19. Looking at the study overall: The study found TCR clusters largely donor specific. General study findings and limits: In pre-infection memory, a portion of responding clones appeared, which suggested that cross-reactive memory joined. There was a balanced CD4/CD8 profile in clones contracting day 15 to 85, and later expanders leaned CD4+.

In TCRdb, the 5' RACE reads were re-called with MiXCR into one record per CDR3 protein. The profile shows about 200,000 distinct CDR3 sequences, over 7.5% of them singletons. Sequenced: PBMCs or a T cell subset sorted from them (not recorded which). This sequence was found in a man aged 18 to 29 who had mild COVID-19 (a few samples of this study predate the infection). Cell type and time point are not known. The chain carries TRBV12-3 or TRBV12-4 and TRBJ1-5, with TRBD1 as a possible D gene (6 bases). The CDR3 DNA sequence: TGTGCCAGCAGGCCAGAGGGGGACAATCAGCCCCAGCATTTT. This sequence encodes CASRPEGDNQPQHF.